These T cell receptor beta chains were read from a single sample in a study of CD8+ T cells in alopecia areata. Profiling relied on immunoSEQ multiplex PCR, and the TCRdb table lists in-frame clones only, not all of them. The profile covers about 150,000 clones, with about three fifths appearing a single time and 36% taken by the ten largest. Sequencing was done on a sample of CD8+ T cells sorted from blood. These receptor sequences come from a human donor in good health. Both conserved end residues are part of each CDR3. The D gene is left open where the match is weak. Some rows mark clone size as missing; the rest say once, few, many or name a class of expanded clone.

v_gene	abundance	d_gene	j_gene	CDR3aa	CDR3nt
TRBV6-5	NA	TRBD1	TRBJ2-7	CASRVGTGPYEQYF	TGTGCCAGCCGCGTCGGGACAGGACCCTACGAGCAGTACTTC
TRBV10-2	NA	NA	TRBJ1-5	CASSEFWGSQPQHF	TGCGCCAGCAGTGAGTTCTGGGGGTCTCAGCCCCAGCATTTT
TRBV25-1	NA	NA	TRBJ1-2	CASSDEGYGYTF	TGTGCCAGCAGTGACGAGGGTTATGGCTACACCTTC
TRBV4-2	NA	TRBD2	TRBJ2-1	CASSQDPVSGLEQFF	TGTGCCAGCAGCCAAGATCCTGTTTCGGGACTAGAGCAGTTCTTC
TRBV19	NA	NA	TRBJ2-3	CATGRGATDTQYF	TGTGCCACCGGACGCGGCGCCACAGATACGCAGTATTTT
TRBV7-8	NA	TRBD2	TRBJ2-7	CASSYSGRAYEQYF	TGTGCCAGCAGTTATAGCGGGAGGGCCTACGAGCAGTACTTC
TRBV7-3	NA	NA	TRBJ1-1	CASSGSAGSMNTEAFF	TGTGCCAGCAGTGGTAGTGCAGGGAGCATGAACACTGAAGCTTTCTTT
TRBV29-1	NA	NA	TRBJ1-2	CSVVSGGGYTF	TGCAGCGTTGTTTCGGGAGGTGGCTACACCTTC
TRBV9	once	NA	TRBJ2-5	CASSDGLEETQYF	TGTGCCAGTTCGGACGGACTGGAAGAGACCCAGTACTTC
TRBV29-1	NA	NA	TRBJ2-7	CSVEGGELGYEQYF	TGCAGCGTTGAAGGTGGGGAGCTTGGCTACGAGCAGTACTTC
TRBV27	few	NA	TRBJ2-5	CASSLLAQETQYF	TGTGCCAGCAGTTTACTTGCCCAAGAGACCCAGTACTTC
TRBV10-3	NA	NA	TRBJ2-7	CAISERDPYEQYF	TGTGCCATCAGTGAACGGGACCCCTACGAGCAGTACTTC
TRBV30	NA	TRBD1	TRBJ2-5	CAWSPPDRGGETQYF	TGTGCCTGGAGTCCCCCGGACAGGGGTGGTGAGACCCAGTACTTC
TRBV27	NA	TRBD1	TRBJ2-3	CASSMTGFTDTQYF	TGTGCCAGCAGTATGACAGGGTTCACAGATACGCAGTATTTT
TRBV11-2	NA	TRBD2	TRBJ2-3	CASSIAGGPDTQYF	TGTGCCAGCAGTATAGCGGGAGGGCCAGATACGCAGTATTTT
TRBV4-1	NA	NA	TRBJ2-7	CASSQGGQLSYEQYF	TGCGCCAGCAGCCAAGGAGGACAGCTTTCCTACGAGCAGTACTTC
TRBV27	NA	TRBD1	TRBJ2-7	CASRTGGGAYEQYF	TGTGCCAGTAGGACAGGGGGGGGAGCCTACGAGCAGTACTTC
TRBV7-8	NA	TRBD1	TRBJ1-5	CASSQDRAFQPQHF	TGTGCCAGCAGCCAGGACAGGGCGTTCCAGCCCCAGCATTTT
TRBV29-1	few	NA	TRBJ2-2	CSVELGVNTGELFF	TGCAGCGTTGAACTCGGGGTGAACACCGGGGAGCTGTTTTTT
TRBV29-1	NA	NA	TRBJ1-1	CSVEGRSGAFF	TGCAGCGTTGAAGGTAGAAGTGGAGCTTTCTTT
TRBV29-1	NA	NA	TRBJ1-2	CSVDRGGYYGYTF	TGCAGCGTTGACAGGGGCGGGTACTATGGCTACACCTTC
TRBV11-2	few	NA	TRBJ2-7	CASSLDKAYEQYF	TGTGCCAGCAGCTTAGACAAAGCCTACGAGCAGTACTTC
TRBV4-1	NA	NA	TRBJ1-4	CASSQEGSHQEKLFF	TGCGCCAGCAGCCAAGAGGGCAGTCATCAGGAAAAACTGTTTTTT
TRBV9	NA	NA	TRBJ2-1	CASSVVEYRSEQFF	TGTGCCAGCAGCGTAGTGGAGTATCGGAGTGAGCAGTTCTTC
TRBV13	NA	NA	TRBJ1-5	CASSLGAQGGQPQHF	TGTGCCAGCAGCTTAGGCGCACAGGGTGGCCAGCCCCAGCATTTT
TRBV29-1	few	TRBD2	TRBJ2-7	CSVPFGGSLDEQYF	TGCAGCGTCCCATTTGGCGGGAGTCTGGACGAGCAGTACTTC
TRBV2	NA	NA	TRBJ1-1	CASSPGGRVEAFF	TGTGCCAGCAGCCCCGGGGGGAGGGTTGAAGCTTTCTTT
TRBV29-1	NA	NA	TRBJ2-1	CSVLGGTGSYNEQFF	TGCAGCGTGTTGGGCGGGACCGGCTCCTACAATGAGCAGTTCTTC
TRBV2	NA	TRBD2	TRBJ2-7	CASSLAGSYYEQYF	TGTGCCAGCAGTTTAGCGGGCTCCTACTACGAGCAGTACTTC
TRBV2	NA	TRBD2	TRBJ2-7	CASSEVAGVRYEQYF	TGTGCCAGCAGTGAAGTAGCGGGAGTAAGGTACGAGCAGTACTTC
TRBV6-5	NA	NA	TRBJ2-1	CASSPSQADYGEQFF	TGTGCCAGCAGTCCCTCCCAGGCGGACTATGGTGAGCAGTTCTTC
TRBV19	NA	TRBD1	TRBJ2-7	CASTPGQGFYEQYF	TGTGCCAGTACACCGGGACAGGGGTTCTACGAGCAGTACTTC
TRBV5-1	few	NA	TRBJ2-7	CASIPLRWSLPSYEQYF	TGCGCCAGCATCCCCCTCCGTTGGAGCCTTCCCTCCTACGAGCAGTACTTC
TRBV6-5	NA	TRBD2	TRBJ2-1	CASSYSSGRFYNEQFF	TGTGCCAGCAGTTACTCGAGCGGGAGGTTCTACAATGAGCAGTTCTTC
TRBV27	NA	TRBD2	TRBJ2-1	CASRASGPYNEQFF	TGTGCCAGCAGGGCTAGCGGCCCCTACAATGAGCAGTTCTTC
TRBV19	NA	TRBD2	TRBJ2-1	CASSMGLAGGNEQFF	TGTGCCAGTAGTATGGGACTAGCTGGGGGCAATGAGCAGTTCTTC
TRBV6-6	NA	NA	TRBJ2-2	CASSFYTPANTGELFF	TGTGCCAGCAGTTTCTACACCCCGGCGAACACCGGGGAGCTGTTTTTT
TRBV19	NA	NA	TRBJ2-1	CASSIGGNEQFF	TGTGCCAGTAGTATCGGGGGCAATGAGCAGTTCTTC
TRBV19	NA	NA	TRBJ1-1	CASSMVRGTEAFF	TGTGCCAGTAGTATGGTAAGGGGCACTGAAGCTTTCTTT
TRBV11-2	NA	NA	TRBJ1-2	CASSLGGNGYTF	TGTGCCAGCAGCTTAGGGGGTAACGGCTACACCTTC
TRBV29-1	NA	TRBD2	TRBJ2-1	CSVGGLAGLNEQFF	TGCAGCGTTGGCGGACTAGCGGGGCTCAATGAGCAGTTCTTC
TRBV27	NA	TRBD1	TRBJ1-1	CASRTGTGRTEAFF	TGTGCCAGCAGAACCGGGACAGGGCGCACTGAAGCTTTCTTT